This is a list of T cell receptor beta chains from one sample in a study of T cell responses to AZD1222 COVID-19 vaccine. Data came from immunoSEQ multiplex PCR; TCRdb stores just in-frame clones and leaves some out. In the table there are under 100,000 clones, roughly nine tenths of which are singletons. Sequencing used peripheral blood, obtained on day 0 of AZD1222 vaccination. Receptors originate from an adult in good health. The CDR3 runs from the conserved cysteine through the conserved F or W. D genes are given only for firm matches. Size tells how often a clone was seen (once, few, many) or the class of an expanded clone, and some rows leave it out.

CASSPRTGGSSSGNTIYF | TGTGCCAGTAGTCCCCGGACAGGGGGATCCAGCTCTGGAAACACCATATATTTT | TRBJ1-3 | NA | TRBV19 | TRBD1
CASSRNLGSDEQYF | TGTGCCAGCAGCCGAAACCTCGGTAGCGACGAGCAGTACTTC | TRBJ2-7 | NA | TRBV3-1/TRBV3-2 | NA
CASNYEQYF | TGTGCCAGCAACTACGAGCAGTACTTC | TRBJ2-7 | once | TRBV18 | NA
CASSPALGGTYEQYF | TGTGCCAGCAGCCCCGCTTTAGGCGGGACCTACGAGCAGTACTTC | TRBJ2-7 | once | TRBV6-5 | NA
CASSLANTGELFF | TGTGCCAGCAGCTTAGCAAATACCGGGGAGCTGTTTTTT | TRBJ2-2 | NA | TRBV11-3 | NA
CASSLAPGGHQPQHF | TGCGCCAGCAGCTTGGCACCAGGGGGACATCAGCCCCAGCATTTT | TRBJ1-5 | NA | TRBV5-1 | TRBD1
CASSLLIKRQGTNEKLFF | TGTGCCAGCAGTTTATTGATTAAGCGACAGGGTACTAATGAAAAACTGTTTTTT | TRBJ1-4 | NA | TRBV28 | TRBD1
CSASTLWSGDTGELFF | TGCAGTGCTAGTACCCTTTGGAGTGGGGACACCGGGGAGCTGTTTTTT | TRBJ2-2 | once | TRBV20-1 | NA
CASSPTVYEQYF | TGTGCCAGCAGTCCCACAGTTTACGAGCAGTACTTC | TRBJ2-7 | NA | TRBV7-9 | NA
CASSFDRVPSYNEQFF | TGTGCCAGCAGCTTTGATAGGGTTCCGTCCTACAATGAGCAGTTCTTC | TRBJ2-1 | NA | TRBV5-6 | NA
CASSPGLVQYF | TGTGCCAGCAGTCCCGGCCTTGTGCAGTACTTC | TRBJ2-7 | NA | TRBV7-2 | NA
CASRSQGPRRDTQYF | TGTGCCAGCAGATCACAGGGGCCCCGTCGGGATACGCAGTATTTT | TRBJ2-3 | NA | TRBV6-6 | TRBD1
CASSQDGVAEKLFF | TGCGCCAGCAGCCAAGACGGGGTCGCAGAAAAACTGTTTTTT | TRBJ1-4 | NA | TRBV4-3 | NA
CASSLGNTIGTEAFF | TGTGCCAGCAGCTTGGGGAACACAATAGGCACTGAAGCTTTCTTT | TRBJ1-1 | NA | TRBV5-4 | NA
CASRNYGGTGELFF | TGTGCCAGCAGAAACTACGGGGGCACCGGGGAGCTGTTTTTT | TRBJ2-2 | NA | TRBV7-2 | NA
CAISPGVYEQYF | TGTGCCATCTCCCCAGGAGTCTACGAGCAGTACTTC | TRBJ2-7 | NA | TRBV10-3 | NA
CASDGGDTQYF | TGTGCCAGCGACGGGGGAGATACGCAGTATTTT | TRBJ2-3 | NA | TRBV6-5 | NA
CASSPLDTTDTQYF | TGCGCCAGCAGCCCCCTGGATACCACAGATACGCAGTATTTT | TRBJ2-3 | NA | TRBV5-1 | NA
CASSQDLGQVGIRHF | TGTGCCAGCAGCCAAGATCTGGGGCAGGTAGGTATCCGGCATTTT | TRBJ1-5 | NA | TRBV4-2 | NA
CASSPQGAGWTDTQYF | TGTGCCAGCAGCCCGCAGGGGGCGGGGTGGACAGATACGCAGTATTTT | TRBJ2-3 | NA | TRBV7-2 | TRBD1
CASTRGYGYTF | TGTGCCAGCACCCGGGGTTATGGCTACACCTTC | TRBJ1-2 | NA | TRBV5-6 | NA
CASSQDRRENTEAFF | TGCGCCAGCAGCCAAGATAGGCGGGAAAACACTGAAGCTTTCTTT | TRBJ1-1 | NA | TRBV4-3 | NA
CASSPSSGTIMNTEAFF | TGTGCCAGCAGCCCAAGTTCAGGGACCATCATGAACACTGAAGCTTTCTTT | TRBJ1-1 | NA | TRBV7-2 | NA
CASSLGTAGANVLTF | TGTGCCAGCAGCTTAGGGACAGCTGGGGCCAACGTCCTGACTTTC | TRBJ2-6 | NA | TRBV9 | TRBD1
CASSLIKGSSTEAFF | TGTGCCAGCAGCTTGATTAAGGGATCGAGCACTGAAGCTTTCTTT | TRBJ1-1 | NA | TRBV5-4 | NA
CASAGRSYSPLHF | TGTGCCAGCGCAGGGCGATCCTATTCACCCCTCCACTTT | TRBJ1-6 | few | TRBV28 | NA
CASSLYGGDTQYF | TGTGCCAGCAGCTTATATGGGGGGGATACGCAGTATTTT | TRBJ2-3 | once | TRBV7-6 | NA
CASSILSSVRYTF | TGTGCCAGTAGTATACTCTCTTCTGTACGCTACACCTTC | TRBJ1-2 | NA | TRBV19 | NA
CASVRTGGNTEAFF | TGTGCCAGCGTGAGGACAGGGGGGAACACTGAAGCTTTCTTT | TRBJ1-1 | NA | TRBV28 | TRBD1
CASSQDSGAYQETQYF | TGTGCCAGCAGCCAAGATAGCGGGGCGTACCAAGAGACCCAGTACTTC | TRBJ2-5 | once | TRBV3-1/TRBV3-2 | TRBD2
CASSMAASGNTIYF | TGTGCCAGCAGCATGGCAGCCTCTGGAAACACCATATATTTT | TRBJ1-3 | NA | TRBV5-6 | NA
CASSLIGDSPLHF | TGTGCCAGCAGCTTAATAGGGGATTCACCCCTCCACTTT | TRBJ1-6 | NA | TRBV7-9 | NA
CASSPLGQTKNIQYF | TGTGCCAGCAGCCCTCTCGGACAGACCAAAAACATTCAGTACTTC | TRBJ2-4 | NA | TRBV16 | NA
CASGLAAGTVFGNTEAFF | TGTGCTAGTGGTTTGGCCGCCGGGACAGTCTTTGGGAACACTGAAGCTTTCTTT | TRBJ1-1 | NA | TRBV12-5 | TRBD1
CASSIEGSGANVLTF | TGTGCCAGTAGTATAGAGGGATCTGGGGCCAACGTCCTGACTTTC | TRBJ2-6 | NA | TRBV19 | NA
CASSIANLGQLAYEQYF | TGTGCCAGTAGTATCGCCAATCTGGGACAGCTAGCCTACGAGCAGTACTTC | TRBJ2-7 | NA | TRBV19 | TRBD1
CASKRSSGGAYEQYF | TGTGCCAGCAAAAGGTCGAGCGGGGGGGCCTACGAGCAGTACTTC | TRBJ2-7 | NA | TRBV3-1/TRBV3-2 | TRBD2
CASSQEIGRRGGYTF | TGTGCCAGCAGCCAAGAAATAGGCAGGAGGGGTGGCTACACCTTC | TRBJ1-2 | once | TRBV3-1/TRBV3-2 | NA
CASSLEVLYGYTF | TGTGCCAGCAGCTTAGAAGTTCTCTATGGCTACACCTTC | TRBJ1-2 | NA | TRBV7-2 | NA
CASSPARGGFVGTEAFF | TGTGCCAGCAGCCCCGCAAGGGGGGGCTTTGTGGGCACTGAAGCTTTCTTT | TRBJ1-1 | NA | TRBV3-1/TRBV3-2 | NA
CASSIETGLSTDTQYF | TGTGCCAGCAGTATTGAAACGGGATTGAGCACAGATACGCAGTATTTT | TRBJ2-3 | NA | TRBV2 | NA
CASSEGWAEAFF | TGTGCCAGCAGTGAAGGGTGGGCTGAAGCTTTCTTT | TRBJ1-1 | NA | TRBV2 | NA
CASSFGTVQETQYF | TGTGCCAGCAGCTTCGGGACTGTCCAAGAGACCCAGTACTTC | TRBJ2-5 | NA | TRBV7-2 | NA
CASSYVDYSYEQYF | TGTGCCAGCAGTTACGTGGACTACTCCTACGAGCAGTACTTC | TRBJ2-7 | NA | TRBV6-5 | NA
CALNRAATGELFF | TGTGCCTTAAACAGGGCTGCCACCGGGGAGCTGTTTTTT | TRBJ2-2 | NA | TRBV30 | NA
CASSPPLALTDTQYF | TGTGCCAGCTCACCACCCCTAGCCCTCACAGATACGCAGTATTTT | TRBJ2-3 | NA | TRBV18 | NA
CASSQRDRANQPQHF | TGTGCCAGCAGTCAGAGGGACAGGGCAAATCAGCCCCAGCATTTT | TRBJ1-5 | NA | TRBV6-2/TRBV6-3 | TRBD1
CASSLRGGNQPQHF | TGTGCCAGCAGTTTGAGAGGGGGAAATCAGCCCCAGCATTTT | TRBJ1-5 | medium-sized | TRBV6-2/TRBV6-3 | NA
CASSLGQENTEAFF | TGTGCCAGCAGCCTGGGACAGGAAAACACTGAAGCTTTCTTT | TRBJ1-1 | once | TRBV5-4 | TRBD1
CASSLASRHTRAGELFF | TGTGCCAGCAGCTTAGCCTCTAGACATACGCGGGCCGGGGAGCTGTTTTTT | TRBJ2-2 | NA | TRBV11-3 | NA
CASSSVGGKNQPQHF | TGTGCCAGCAGTTCCGTTGGGGGGAAGAATCAGCCCCAGCATTTT | TRBJ1-5 | NA | TRBV6-2/TRBV6-3 | NA
CASSPQDSKLSYEQYF | TGTGCCAGCAGCCCCCAAGACAGCAAGCTATCCTACGAGCAGTACTTC | TRBJ2-7 | NA | TRBV13 | NA
CASTSRRVDGYTF | TGTGCCAGTACCTCTCGCAGGGTGGATGGCTACACCTTC | TRBJ1-2 | NA | TRBV19 | NA
CASSDGADNEKLFF | TGTGCCAGCAGTGACGGGGCTGATAATGAAAAACTGTTTTTT | TRBJ1-4 | NA | TRBV6-4 | NA
CASSSANSPLHF | TGTGCCAGCAGTTCCGCGAATTCACCCCTCCACTTT | TRBJ1-6 | NA | TRBV12-3/TRBV12-4 | NA
CASKEQGSQPQHF | TGTGCCAGTAAGGAACAGGGTAGTCAGCCCCAGCATTTT | TRBJ1-5 | NA | TRBV19 | NA
CASSFSGQGGVF | TGCGCCAGCAGCTTCTCAGGACAGGGTGGTGTCTTC | TRBJ2-1 | NA | TRBV5-1 | TRBD1
CASSPQLDYSPLHF | TGTGCCAGCAGTCCTCAGTTGGACTATTCACCCCTCCACTTT | TRBJ1-6 | NA | TRBV6-5 | NA
CASSYRQRNGYTF | TGTGCCAGCAGCTACCGACAGAGAAATGGCTACACCTTC | TRBJ1-2 | NA | TRBV5-4 | NA
CASFPDGDRGREQYF | TGTGCCAGCTTCCCAGACGGGGACAGGGGGCGCGAGCAGTACTTC | TRBJ2-7 | NA | TRBV6-5 | TRBD1